The source of this T cell receptor (beta chain) is a study of Graves' ophthalmopathy and Graves' hyperthyroidism. Study summary: No treatment had been given when peripheral blood was collected at initial diagnosis. Study observations and caveats: Detection in blood was also observed for most expanded thyroid clonotypes above 0.001 frequency.

Ophthalmopathy was moderately-to-severely active, CAS at least 3, NOSPECS at least 4, lasting under 3 months. PBMCs were density-gradient isolated from roughly 9.5 ml fresh blood. The TCR beta CDR3 regions underwent amplification from RNA transcripts. Second-round multiplex PCR followed a first-round RT-PCR using HTBI primers. In TCRdb, the multiplex PCR reads were re-called with MiXCR into one record per CDR3 protein. Counted here are about 740,000 distinct CDR3 sequences, roughly 40% occurring once; the ten biggest clones make up about 40%. Per germline, CDR1 SEHNR and CDR2 FQNEAQ (reference sequence). The length of the CDR3 is 13 residues. V lost 4 bases to trimming and J lost 6 bases, with 11 bases between them. In the case of this clonotype: Its antigen is still unknown.

This chain links TRBV7-9 with TRBJ2-3; perhaps TRBD1 as D (6 bases). The TCR comes from an adult man with Graves' ophthalmopathy. Input material: peripheral blood. CDR3 in amino acids: CASSSYRADTQYF. CDR3 nucleotide sequence: TGTGCCAGCAGCTCGTACAGGGCGGATACGCAGTATTTT.